This is a list of T cell receptor beta chains from one sample in a study of shared clonotypes between healthy human individuals. TCRdb's table, derived via immunoSEQ multiplex PCR, lists solely in-frame clones and lacks some. This table holds more than 2 million clones, 90% to 96% found once. Specimen: naive CD4+ T cells sorted from blood. The receptors shown here come from a man in his late teens or twenties in good health. Both conserved end residues are part of each CDR3. The D gene is left open where the match is weak. Rows may omit the clone size; those that give it use once, few, many or a size class.

>TRBV19|TRBJ1-5|NA|NA
TGTGCCAGTAGTCCTGCCCGTTTCCAGCCCCAGCATTTT
CASSPARFQPQHF
>TRBV2|TRBJ2-7|NA|NA
TGTGCCAGACAGGGTTTAAACTCCTACGAGCAGTACTTC
CARQGLNSYEQYF
>TRBV7-3|TRBJ2-7|NA|once
TGTGCCAGCAGCCCGGGGGACGCGGGGGAGCAGTACTTC
CASSPGDAGEQYF
>TRBV30|TRBJ1-3|NA|NA
TGTGCCTGGAGTGGGGGCGCATCTGGAAACACCATATATTTT
CAWSGGASGNTIYF
>TRBV2|TRBJ2-5|NA|NA
TGTGCCAGCAGTGAAGGACAGCAAGAGACCCAGTACTTC
CASSEGQQETQYF
>TRBV7-2|TRBJ1-1|TRBD1|NA
TGTGCCAGCAGCGGACAGGGCGGGAACACTGAAGCTTTCTTT
CASSGQGGNTEAFF
>TRBV19|TRBJ1-5|NA|NA
TGTGCCAGTAGTGCCCCCCAAGGCAGGGTCGTGACTAGCAATCAGCCCCAGCATTTT
CASSAPQGRVVTSNQPQHF
>TRBV10-2|TRBJ2-7|TRBD2|NA
TGCGCCAGCAGTGTAGTGACTAGCGGGAGTGGCGAGCAGTACTTC
CASSVVTSGSGEQYF
>TRBV5-5|TRBJ1-4|NA|NA
TGTGCCAGCAGCTTGTATCGGCCAACTAATGAAAAACTGTTTTTT
CASSLYRPTNEKLFF
>TRBV10-3|TRBJ1-4|NA|NA
TGTGCCATCAGTGAGTCACCGAATCCTGCAACTAATGAAAAACTGTTTTTT
CAISESPNPATNEKLFF
>TRBV25-1|TRBJ1-5|NA|NA
TGTGCCAGCAGCTCGGGGGGGCAGCCCCAGCATTTT
CASSSGGQPQHF
>TRBV10-2|TRBJ1-5|TRBD1|few
TGCGCCAGCAGTCAACAGGGGGTTGGCAATCAGCCCCAGCATTTT
CASSQQGVGNQPQHF
>TRBV2|TRBJ1-4|NA|NA
TGTGCCAGCAGTGACAGGGTTGAAAAACTGTTTTTT
CASSDRVEKLFF
>TRBV5-4|TRBJ2-1|TRBD2|NA
TGTGCCAGCAGCTTTGGCGGGAGTTTTGACAATGAGCAGTTCTTC
CASSFGGSFDNEQFF
>TRBV2|TRBJ2-7|TRBD2|NA
TGTGCCAGCAGTGAGAGGGCGGCTAGCGGAACCTACGAGCAGTACTTC
CASSERAASGTYEQYF
>TRBV19|TRBJ2-4|NA|few
TGTGCCAGTACACGGGGGGACACCAAAAACATTCAGTACTTC
CASTRGDTKNIQYF
>TRBV21-1|TRBJ2-1|NA|NA
TGTGCCAGCAGCAAAGGGACGGACAGCTACAATGAGCAGTTCTTC
CASSKGTDSYNEQFF
>TRBV11-2|TRBJ2-5|TRBD2|NA
TGTGCCAGCAGCAAATCTAGCGGGAGGGCCCTGGAGACCCAGTACTTC
CASSKSSGRALETQYF
>TRBV6-5|TRBJ2-2|TRBD1|once
TGTGCCAGCACGACAGGGGGCTTAGATAGGGAGCTGTTTTTT
CASTTGGLDRELFF
>TRBV4-3|TRBJ1-2|TRBD1|NA
TGCGCCAGCAGCCAGGACCCCGGACAGGGAGCCCGTGGCTACACCTTC
CASSQDPGQGARGYTF
>TRBV7-9|TRBJ1-3|NA|once
TGTGCCAGCAGCATAACAGGGCTAGTCACCATATATTTT
CASSITGLVTIYF
>TRBV7-2|TRBJ2-7|NA|once
TGTGCCAGCAGCTTAGTAGGGAGCTCGGGCAGGGCGAGCTCCTACGAGCAGTACTTC
CASSLVGSSGRASSYEQYF
>TRBV10-3|TRBJ2-7|TRBD2|NA
TGTGCCATCGCCGCCGGGACTAGCGGGGGAGCCTACGAGCAGTACTTC
CAIAAGTSGGAYEQYF
>TRBV7-9|TRBJ2-7|NA|NA
TGTGCCAGCAGCTTAGGTGGCTTTGGAAGCTACGAGCAGTACTTC
CASSLGGFGSYEQYF
>TRBV4-3|TRBJ2-5|NA|NA
TGCGCCAGCAGCCAAGATCCTAGATCCGAGACCCAGTACTTC
CASSQDPRSETQYF
>TRBV30|TRBJ2-1|NA|NA
TGTGCCTGGAGCATACAGGGCCTTAGCTCCTACAATGAGCAGTTCTTC
CAWSIQGLSSYNEQFF
>TRBV11-2|TRBJ1-2|NA|NA
TGTGCCAGCAGCTTCACTCCATCTAACTATGGCTACACCTTC
CASSFTPSNYGYTF
>TRBV20-1|TRBJ2-3|NA|NA
TGCAGTGCTATAGGGACTGATACGCAGTATTTT
CSAIGTDTQYF
>TRBV29-1|TRBJ2-5|NA|NA
TGCAGCGTCCCCAGCACGTGGGGGTGGGAGACCCAGTACTTC
CSVPSTWGWETQYF
>TRBV10-2|TRBJ2-1|TRBD2|NA
TGCGCCAGCAGTAGGACTAGCGGGAGGGCAGGTGAGCAGTTCTTC
CASSRTSGRAGEQFF
>TRBV5-1|TRBJ1-1|NA|NA
TGCGCCAGCAGCTTGGCACAGACACCTTATTATAACACTGAAGCTTTCTTT
CASSLAQTPYYNTEAFF
>TRBV13|TRBJ2-6|NA|NA
TGTGCCAGCAGCTACGCTTGGCGGACATTAGCTTTCTCTGGGGCCAACGTCCTGACTTTC
CASSYAWRTLAFSGANVLTF
>TRBV10-3|TRBJ1-2|NA|once
TGTGCCATCAGTGCCCAGGGGAGCACTTATGGCTACACCTTC
CAISAQGSTYGYTF
>TRBV28|TRBJ1-5|NA|few
TGTGCCAGCGGAATAATGAATCAGCCCCAGCATTTT
CASGIMNQPQHF
>TRBV28|TRBJ1-6|NA|NA
TGTGCCAGCAGTTTACATGCAGGGGATAAGTCACCCCTCCACTTT
CASSLHAGDKSPLHF
>TRBV6-1|TRBJ2-3|NA|NA
TGTGCCAGCAGTGAAGAGGTAGCGGACACAGATACGCAGTATTTT
CASSEEVADTDTQYF
>TRBV19|TRBJ2-7|TRBD2|once
TGTGCCAGTAGTACGGGCGGGGGATCCTACGAGCAGTACTTC
CASSTGGGSYEQYF
>TRBV7-9|TRBJ2-5|NA|NA
TGTGCCAGCAGGATGCAGGGAGGAGGAGAGACCCAGTACTTC
CASRMQGGGETQYF
>TRBV30|TRBJ2-1|NA|NA
TGTGCCTGGAGTGTATCTACTAGCACCCACTACAATGAGCAGTTCTTC
CAWSVSTSTHYNEQFF
>TRBV5-1|TRBJ2-1|NA|NA
TGCGCCAGCGGTGAGAGGGCTGGCTCCTACAATGAGCAGTTCTTC
CASGERAGSYNEQFF
>TRBV28|TRBJ1-2|NA|once
TGTGCCAGCAGTCCTACAGAGGGATTCTATGGCTACACCTTC
CASSPTEGFYGYTF
>TRBV6-5|TRBJ2-2|TRBD1|once
TGTGCCAGCAGGACGACAGGGGTTTTCGGGGAGCTGTTTTTT
CASRTTGVFGELFF
>TRBV5-1|TRBJ1-4|NA|NA
TGCGCCAGCAGCTTGGGGCCGAGTAATGAAAAACTGTTTTTT
CASSLGPSNEKLFF
>TRBV6-5|TRBJ2-7|TRBD1|NA
TGTGCCAGCAGTCGCCTGCCGGACAGGGACTACGAGCAGTACTTC
CASSRLPDRDYEQYF
>TRBV20-1|TRBJ1-1|NA|few
TGCAGTGCTAGGAAGAACACTGAAGCTTTCTTT
CSARKNTEAFF
>TRBV6-1|TRBJ1-2|NA|NA
TGTGCCAGCAGTGCCTCAACAGGGTACCTAGGGGATGGCTACACCTTC
CASSASTGYLGDGYTF
>TRBV5-1|TRBJ1-6|NA|NA
TGCGCCAGCAGCTTGGGCACTACCAATAATTCACCCCTCCACTTT
CASSLGTTNNSPLHF
>TRBV6-5|TRBJ1-1|NA|NA
TGTGCCAGCAGTTTCCGTGGTGGCAGTGCCTTCACTGAAGCTTTCTTT
CASSFRGGSAFTEAFF